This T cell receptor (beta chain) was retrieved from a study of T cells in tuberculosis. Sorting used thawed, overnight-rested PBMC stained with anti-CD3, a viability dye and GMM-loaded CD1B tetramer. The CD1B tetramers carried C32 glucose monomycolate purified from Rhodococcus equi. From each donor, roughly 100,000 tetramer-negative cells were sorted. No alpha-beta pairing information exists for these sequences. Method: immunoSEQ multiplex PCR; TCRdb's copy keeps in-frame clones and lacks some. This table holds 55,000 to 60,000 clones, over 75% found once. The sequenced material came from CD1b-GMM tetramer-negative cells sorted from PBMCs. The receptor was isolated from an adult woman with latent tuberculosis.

CDR3 sequence reads: CASSQGTGEVYEQYF. The CDR3 DNA reads TGCGCCAGCAGCCAAGGGACGGGAGAGGTCTACGAGCAGTACTTC. The V call is TRBV4-1, the J call TRBJ2-7, with a tentative D call TRBD2 (6 bases). This CDR3 comprises 15 residues. Trimming left V 1 base short and J 3 bases short, with 13 bases between. The V gene's germline CDR1 is MGHRA and CDR2 YSYEKL.